This TCR beta chain emerged from a study of shared clonotypes between healthy human individuals. Unmatched junction bases numbered 2, after V lost 0 bases and J lost 0 bases. CDR3 length: 17 amino acids. Per the germline V gene, CDR1 is KGHSH and CDR2 is LQKENI. Replicate PCRs for sorted subsets used around 190 ng DNA; this equaled about 30,000 T cell genomes. Study processing details: Quality scores were absent from the junction-only immunoSEQ sequences, so filtering differed. Sequenced by immunoSEQ multiplex PCR; TCRdb stores in-frame clones only, minus some. The V and J calls and clone size come from that table; D and trimming were worked out from the DNA. The sample has about 960,000 clones, around three quarters seen once. Partitioning of CD4+ cells yielded a CD45RA+ naive subset and a CD45RA-negative memory subset. This clone came up once.

Material for sequencing was memory CD4+ T cells sorted from blood. The subset is: CD45RA-negative fraction. The TCR comes from a young man in good health. This sequence joins TRBV18 and TRBJ2-2; 9 positions agree with TRBD2. CDR3 in DNA: TGTGCCAGCTCACCACCTAGCGGGAGTTCGAACACCGGGGAGCTGTTTTTT. Its translation: CASSPPSGSSNTGELFF.